This TCR beta chain was found in a study of T cell changes during pregnancy in multiple sclerosis. In germline, CDR1 is LNHDA, CDR2 SQIVND (reference sequence). The CDR3 contains 16 residues. V was trimmed by 5 bases and J by 0 bases, leaving 14 bases between them. Only in-frame clones appear in the TCRdb table, and some are missing; sequencing was by immunoSEQ multiplex PCR. The sample lists about 130,000 clones; around 95% were seen once. The TCR originated in a female donor with multiple sclerosis, enrolled in a pregnancy study. This rearrangement joins TRBV19 to TRBJ1-3; possible D gene TRBD1, 5 bases. The input for sequencing was peripheral blood, taken after pregnancy. This chain's CDR3 is CASSGARVSSGNTIYF. The CDR3 DNA reads TGTGCCAGTAGTGGAGCCAGGGTCAGCTCTGGAAACACCATATATTTT.